This TCR beta chain derives from a study of T-cell memory formation after mild COVID-19. Across the whole study: The TCR clusters were mostly specific to one donor.

From the 5' RACE reads, TCRdb called clonotypes with MiXCR, one entry per CDR3 protein. The sample has approximately 98,000 distinct CDR3 sequences, roughly a sixth seen once. As regards this clonotype: Its antigen is not identified.

CDR1 and CDR2 (germline): LNHNV, YYDKDF (reference sequence). This CDR3 is 16 amino acids long. The V gene lost 5 bases and the J gene lost 4 bases, with 21 bases spanning the gap. The study's findings and limits: Mostly located in CM and EM were contracting CD4+ clones, with contracting CD8+ clones located in EMRA.

This TCR came from a man aged 18-30 years who had mild COVID-19 (a few samples of this study predate the infection). Cell type and time point are not known. The sequenced sample was PBMCs or a T cell subset sorted from them (not recorded which). J is TRBJ2-7 and V is TRBV15; D possibly corresponds to TRBD2 (7 bases). CDR3: CATSPNGGAFTYEQYF. In nucleotides, the CDR3 is TGTGCCACCAGCCCGAATGGGGGGGCGTTTACGTACGAGCAGTACTTC.